This TCR beta chain was sequenced in a study of identical twins (dated by TCRdb to the mid-2010s). For the study in its entirety: To test whether fetal clonotypes persist, this study deep-sequenced TCR alpha and beta repertoires from monozygotic twins, from unrelated adults of various ages, and from cord blood. To rule out contamination, the twin experiments were replicated at different times with different library preparation protocols. On the study overall, not on this receptor specifically: Invariant T cells such as MAIT and iNKT could partly confound zero-insertion analyses, although diverse VJ usage argued against such confounding for most clonotypes. Compared with coincidental sharing between unrelated individuals, out-of-frame TCR alpha sequences shared between twins showed an excess of sequences with low generation probability. Excess twin sharing in beta out-of-frame sequences was weaker because fewer shared sequences lowered the signal-to-noise ratio. Abundant cord blood beta clonotypes had fewer insertions, young adult naive repertoires showed a similar but weaker trend, and memory repertoires showed no such trend. Because the same donors could not be followed over many years, the conclusions depended on cross-sectional statistical analysis. In monozygotic twins, recombination models systematically underestimated out-of-frame TCR alpha sharing, but the models matched the sharing seen between unrelated individuals.

The table lists this clonotype with many counts. The antigen it binds to is not known. The input lacks base qualities; no much larger clone sits a single base away. Every donor was a healthy Caucasian. Three unrelated non-twin adults were additionally sequenced: a male aged 18 to 29, a male aged 50 to 60 and a female aged 50 to 60. Miltenyi CD45RO+ enrichment and human naive T-cell isolation kits were used to isolate memory (CD45RO+) and naive T cells from PBMC. CDR1 MNHNS and CDR2 SASEGT are derived from the germline V gene. Clipping removes 7 bases from V and 1 base from J, with 3 as the unmatched junction base count. The CDR3 spans 13 residues, from the cysteine through the phenylalanine. Kept here is only the CDR3 DNA, which spans 39 bases and is read in frame from base 1. Library method: 5' RACE. The instrument was an Illumina HiSeq 2000. Template switching introduced a universal primer binding site; the final cDNA contained a unique molecular identifier, enabling accurate counting of TCR cDNA molecules. First-strand cDNA for TCR alpha and beta chains was synthesized from specific primers in the conserved constant-segment region. To control for contamination, each cDNA library was double barcoded with a SMART-Mk sample barcode plus Illumina barcodes. TruSeq adapter sequences along with Illumina sample barcodes were introduced in two successive PCR steps. TCR alpha and beta cDNA libraries were sequenced on the Illumina HiSeq platform with custom primers. The original pipeline was this. MiGEC processed the raw reads to extract unique molecular identifiers, while MiXCR was used to determine the CDR3 positions. For each individual, recombination models were inferred using an EM algorithm with the repgenHMM and IGoR tools. The tcR package in R was used for shared clonotype analysis, with sharing normalized by the product of cloneset sizes. To study raw recombination without the effects of thymic and clonal selection, out-of-frame nonproductive sequences were analyzed. TCRdb's own reprocessing of the public reads used fastp at Q25 and MiXCR and kept productive beta chains. Identical CDR3 protein sequences are pooled into one entry, listed with their most common genes and DNA. These V and J calls derive from TCRdb rather than the authors' analysis. This sample has roughly 690,000 distinct CDR3 sequences in its table, and 6% to 6.5% of those were observed once. Together, the top ten hold 1.5% to 2% of the sample.

The sequenced sample consisted of naive T cells sorted from blood. Interpreted using the paper, the cell subset or site label stands for: cells isolated with a human naive T-cell isolation kit. The sequence came from a man aged 18 to 35 in good health. The rearrangement joined TRBV6-1 to TRBJ1-1; TRBD1 matches 7 bases in the middle. The CDR3 in this case is CASIRDRNTEAFF. The bases read TGTGCCAGCATTCGGGACAGGAACACTGAAGCTTTCTTT.